The clone carrying this TCR beta chain was counted once. The data belong to a study of T cell changes during pregnancy in multiple sclerosis. The V end lost 0 bases, the J end lost 4 bases, and 9 bases lay between the germline ends. The CDR3 has 14 residues. Germline V gene lookup returns CDR1 SNHLY and CDR2 FYNNEI. Clones were read by immunoSEQ multiplex PCR, and TCRdb kept only the in-frame ones, dropping some. The data hold 90,000 to 100,000 clones, with about 93% observed a single time. The sequence came from a female donor with multiple sclerosis, enrolled in a pregnancy study. Sequencing used peripheral blood, obtained in the first trimester of pregnancy. The chain employs TRBV2 and TRBJ1-2, with D possibly matching TRBD1 (5 bases). CDR3 in amino acids: CASSEAGGGYGYTF. CDR3 nucleotides: TGTGCCAGCAGTGAAGCCGGGGGAGGCTATGGCTACACCTTC.